This entry lists 31 T cell receptor beta chains sequenced from one sample in a study of PD-1 blockade in mismatch repair-deficient tumors. Assay used: immunoSEQ multiplex PCR; TCRdb lists only in-frame clones, some missing. This sample yields over 100,000 clones, of which roughly 80% are seen a single time; roughly 4.5% belongs to the top ten. The sample consisted of peripheral blood, taken about 13 months after starting pembrolizumab. The receptors derive from an adult with mismatch repair-deficient cancer.

This clone was counted only a few times. The gene calls are TRBV5-1 and TRBJ1-5; D is unclear. Germline assignment: CDR1 SGHRS and CDR2 YFSETQ. Between the trimmed V and J ends, which lost 0 bases and 1 base, there was a span of 8 bases. The CDR3 length is 15 residues. CDR3 sequence (DNA): TGCGCCAGCAGCTTGGACAGTAGGAGCAATCAGCCCCAGCATTTT. Translation: CASSLDSRSNQPQHF.

The chain has TRBV25-1 and TRBJ1-2, with 11 bases lining up with TRBD1. This CDR3 has 13 residues. V was clipped by 5 bases and J by 7 bases; unmatched bases: 3. CDR1 is MGHDK and CDR2 is SYGVNS in the germline V gene. CDR3 nucleotides: TGTGCCAGCAGTTGGGACAGGGGGTCTGGCTACACCTTC. As protein: CASSWDRGSGYTF.

V gene TRBV7-6 combines with J gene TRBJ2-1, with D hard to call. Trimming pared 5 bases from V and 0 bases from J, leaving 5 bases between. CDR3 size: 13 residues. CDR1 and CDR2 from the germline V gene are SGHVS and FNYEAQ. The CDR3 spells CASSESSYNEQFF. CDR3 bases: TGTGCCAGCAGCGAGAGCTCCTACAATGAGCAGTTCTTC.

The chain uses TRBV7-6 and TRBJ1-1, with 7 bases identical to TRBD1. There are 13 residues in the CDR3. Trimming at V came to 5 bases and at J to 4 bases, leaving 4 bases not matched to a gene. CDR1 and CDR2 from the germline V gene are SGHVS and FNYEAQ. CDR3 in DNA: TGTGCCAGCAGCGCTCAGGGGGGCACTGAAGCTTTCTTT. This translates into CASSAQGGTEAFF.

The V and J genes are TRBV11-1 and TRBJ2-2; D gene ambiguous. The CDR3 spans 14 residues. Between the trimmed V and J ends, which lost 4 bases and 2 bases, there was a span of 8 bases. Germline CDR1 SGHAT, CDR2 FQDESV (reference sequence). CDR3 amino acids: CASSSNLNTGELFF. CDR3 bases: TGTGCCAGCAGCTCAAACTTAAACACCGGGGAGCTGTTTTTT.

This clone has a single count. Other nucleotide sequences from this sample produce the same CDR3. The chain is built from TRBV9 and TRBJ2-3, with 11 bases that match TRBD2. The germline gives CDR1 SGDLS, CDR2 YYNGEE. This CDR3 is 15 amino acids long. The V and J ends lost 2 bases and 4 bases, in that order; junction bases with no gene match: 3. CDR3 region: CASSVGLAASDTQYF. The DNA for the CDR3 is TGTGCCAGCAGCGTGGGACTAGCGGCTTCAGATACGCAGTATTTT.

This clone was recorded many times. The chain is built from TRBV6-6 and TRBJ2-7; maybe TRBD1 (5 bases). The germline V gene encodes CDR1 MNHNY and CDR2 SVGAGI (reference sequence). CDR3 length: 11 residues. Between the trimmed V and J ends, which lost 6 bases and 9 bases, there was a span of 12 bases. The CDR3 nucleotides read TGTGCCAGCAGCCCAGGGATTTGGCAGTACTTC. Translation gives CASSPGIWQYF.

This clone was recorded once. CDR3 nucleotide sequence: TGCGCCAGCAGCCCGAGGGCGGGAGGTAGCTCCTACAATGAGCAGTTCTTC. Its translation: CASSPRAGGSSYNEQFF. The chain is built from TRBV4-3 and TRBJ2-1, with 8 bases aligning to TRBD2. CDR3 length equals 17 residues. The germline gives CDR1 LGHNA, CDR2 YSLEER. V was pared by 4 bases and J by 0 bases, with 8 bases of the junction left unmatched.

The genes are TRBV7-9 and TRBJ2-5; TRBD2 aligns across 12 bases. Germline assignment: CDR1 SEHNR and CDR2 FQNEAQ (reference sequence). This CDR3 comprises 15 residues. Trimming took 5 bases from V and 5 from J; bases not matched to a gene: 6. The CDR3: CASSPTSGSHETQYF. CDR3 sequence (DNA): TGTGCCAGCAGCCCGACTAGCGGGAGCCATGAGACCCAGTACTTC.

The rearrangement uses TRBV5-4 and TRBJ2-3; TRBD2 agrees at 10 bases. The CDR3 runs to 16 residues. Trimming cost V 2 bases and J 4 bases; bases outside gene matches: 7. The germline V gene encodes CDR1 SGHNT and CDR2 YYREEE (reference sequence). The DNA of the CDR3 is TGTGCCAGCAGCTTTACGGGGACTAGCGTCCCAGATACGCAGTATTTT. Encoded protein: CASSFTGTSVPDTQYF.

This clone was counted a single time. CDR3 region: CASSLKGGAKAGELFF. CDR3 nucleotides: TGTGCCAGCAGCTTAAAAGGGGGCGCAAAGGCCGGGGAGCTGTTTTTT. The chain employs TRBV7-9 and TRBJ2-2, with TRBD1 matching over 7 bases. After removal of 2 bases from V and 6 bases from J, the junction contained 9 bases not matched to a gene. CDR3 length: 16 residues. The germline CDR1 and CDR2 sequences are SEHNR and FQNEAQ (reference sequence).

The genes are TRBV11-2 and TRBJ2-3; tentative D call: TRBD1 (6 bases). Germline CDR1 and CDR2: SGHAT and FQNNGV. V shed 3 bases and J shed 3 bases, with 13 bases lying between them. The CDR3 is 15 residues long. The DNA of the CDR3 is TGTGCCAGCAGCTTCAGCCGGACAGAAACAGATACGCAGTATTTT. Translating it yields CASSFSRTETDTQYF.

The V call is TRBV6-1, the J call TRBJ2-5, with TRBD2 identical over 7 bases. The CDR3 is made up of 13 amino acids. CDR1 is MNHNS, CDR2 SASEGT, per germline. The junction had 3 bases not matched to a gene; V was cut back by 4 bases and J by 4 bases. DNA of the CDR3: TGTGCCAGCAGTGGTACGGGAGGAGAGACCCAGTACTTC. Protein product: CASSGTGGETQYF.

Here the CDR3 reads CAAAASSGANVLTF. In nucleotides, the CDR3 is TGTGCCGCGGCTGCCTCCTCTGGGGCCAACGTCCTGACTTTC. The chain has TRBV10-3 and TRBJ2-6; D not resolved. CDR1 ENHRY and CDR2 SYGVKD come from the germline V gene. Trimming took 11 bases from V and 0 from J, leaving 11 bases between them. There are 14 residues in the CDR3.

The gene calls are TRBV6-6 and TRBJ1-1; possibly TRBD1 for D (6 bases). V was trimmed by 2 bases and J by 3 bases, leaving 10 bases between them. This CDR3 is built from 14 residues. Germline V gene sequence: CDR1 MNHNY, CDR2 SVGAGI (reference sequence). CDR3 nucleotide sequence: TGTGCCAGCAGTTACAGAAGGGGGGACACTGAAGCTTTCTTT. It translates to CASSYRRGDTEAFF.

The rearrangement uses TRBV2 and TRBJ2-1; TRBD1 is a possible D gene (6 bases). With 6 bases removed from V and 5 bases from J, the gap between germline ends came to 17 bases. The CDR3 is 15 amino acids. From germline, CDR1 is SNHLY and CDR2 FYNNEI. CDR3 amino acids: CASRLDRLTNNEQFF. CDR3 DNA: TGTGCCAGCAGGTTAGACAGGTTGACCAACAATGAGCAGTTCTTC.

The chain carries TRBV30 and TRBJ1-5; 7 nucleotides match TRBD1. This CDR3 contains 13 residues. The V segment lost 5 bases and the J segment 2 bases; nucleotides outside the gene matches: 3. Germline V gene lookup returns CDR1 GTSNPN and CDR2 SVGIG (reference sequence). The CDR3 DNA follows: TGTGCCTGGGGAACAGGGGGCAATCAGCCCCAGCATTTT. Protein sequence: CAWGTGGNQPQHF. Looking up the rest from reference TRBV30 and TRBJ1-5 gives the full variable domain: SQTIHQWPATLVQPVGSPLSLECTVEGTSNPNLYWYRQAAGRGLQLLFYSVGIGQISSEVPQNLSASRPQDRQFILSSKKLLLSDSGFYLCAWGTGGNQPQHFGDGTRLSIL.

This rearrangement joins TRBV6-5 to TRBJ2-7; a possible D gene is TRBD2 (5 bases). The CDR3 runs to 13 residues. CDR1 MNHEY and CDR2 SVGAGI come from the germline V gene. V was trimmed by 6 bases and J by 0 bases, leaving 9 bases between them. CDR3 nucleotides: TGTGCCAGCAGGGAGGACGGCTCCTACGAGCAGTACTTC. It encodes CASREDGSYEQYF.

V gene TRBV5-1 combines with J gene TRBJ1-1, with 7 nucleotides matching TRBD1. The junction had 5 bases not matched to a gene; V was cut back by 2 bases and J by 4 bases. Germline CDR1 SGHRS, CDR2 YFSETQ. CDR3 length: 14 residues. This CDR3 reads CASSFTTGSTEAFF. The CDR3 coding sequence is TGCGCCAGCAGCTTCACGACAGGGTCCACTGAAGCTTTCTTT. The entire variable domain, with the rest obtained from reference TRBV5-1 and TRBJ1-1, is as follows: KAGVTQTPRYLIKTRGQQVTLSCSPISGHRSVSWYQQTPGQGLQFLFEYFSETQRNKGNFPGRFSGRQFSNSRSEMNVSTLELGDSALYLCASSFTTGSTEAFFGQGTRLTVV.

The chain links TRBV5-4 to TRBJ2-7, with 14 bases identical to TRBD2. V shed 3 bases and J 4 bases; nucleotides not matched to a gene: 3. Germline-derived CDR1 and CDR2 are SGHNT and YYREEE (reference sequence). This CDR3 contains 15 residues. As DNA, the CDR3 is TGTGCCAGCAGCTCTCGACTAGCGGGAGGGTACGAGCAGTACTTC. Residues: CASSSRLAGGYEQYF. Together with reference TRBV5-4 and TRBJ2-7, the CDR3 gives the full variable domain: ETGVTQSPTHLIKTRGQQVTLRCSSQSGHNTVSWYQQALGQGPQFIFQYYREEENGRGNFPPRFSGLQFPNYSSELNVNALELDDSALYLCASSSRLAGGYEQYFGPGTRLTVT.

The genes are TRBV19 and TRBJ2-5; the D is unclear. Germline V gene sequence: CDR1 LNHDA, CDR2 SQIVND (reference sequence). V gave up 1 base and J gave up 2 bases, with 8 bases separating them. The CDR3 contains 14 residues. The DNA of the CDR3 is TGTGCCAGTAGTATAGTAGGCTTTCAAGAGACCCAGTACTTC. Its translation is CASSIVGFQETQYF.

The V call is TRBV6-5, the J call TRBJ2-3; possible D gene TRBD2, 6 bases. This CDR3 contains 15 residues. Trimming stripped 5 bases from V and 0 bases from J, with 12 bases between. CDR1 MNHEY and CDR2 SVGAGI come from the germline V gene. DNA for the CDR3: TGTGCCAGCAGTCGTCCTAGCGCAAGCACAGATACGCAGTATTTT. As protein: CASSRPSASTDTQYF.

The rearrangement uses TRBV5-1 and TRBJ1-1; D gene uncertain. CDR1 is SGHRS, CDR2 YFSETQ, per germline. The CDR3 runs to 15 residues. Trimming shortened V by 0 bases and J by 0 bases, and 9 bases separated the two germline ends. In DNA, the CDR3 is TGCGCCAGCAGCTTGGCGGCTGGGGTGAACACTGAAGCTTTCTTT. As protein: CASSLAAGVNTEAFF. The complete variable domain, with remaining parts taken from reference TRBV5-1 and TRBJ1-1, reads KAGVTQTPRYLIKTRGQQVTLSCSPISGHRSVSWYQQTPGQGLQFLFEYFSETQRNKGNFPGRFSGRQFSNSRSEMNVSTLELGDSALYLCASSLAAGVNTEAFFGQGTRLTVV.

The chain links TRBV30 to TRBJ1-2; a possible D gene is TRBD1 (6 bases). Germline loops: CDR1 GTSNPN, CDR2 SVGIG (reference sequence). The V end was cut by 4 bases, the J end by 1 base, with 13 bases between. CDR3 length: 14 residues. CDR3 bases: TGTGCCTGGACCTCGCGCAGGGGTAACTATGGCTACACCTTC. Protein: CAWTSRRGNYGYTF.

The J gene is TRBJ1-1, the V gene TRBV6-5, with D perhaps matching TRBD1 (5 bases). Deletions cut 6 bases from V and 0 bases from J, with 11 bases between. Germline V gene sequence: CDR1 MNHEY, CDR2 SVGAGI. The CDR3 consists of 14 residues. CDR3 DNA sequence: TGTGCCAGCAGCCTGGGACGGTTGAACACTGAAGCTTTCTTT. Amino acids: CASSLGRLNTEAFF.

The chain employs TRBV6-5 and TRBJ2-5, with TRBD1 matching 11 bases. This CDR3 region has 15 residues. V was pared by 6 bases and J by 5 bases, with 8 bases of the junction left unmatched. Germline CDR1 is MNHEY and CDR2 is SVGAGI. CDR3 coding DNA: TGTGCCAGCAGCAAGGACAGGGGGCGATCGGAGACCCAGTACTTC. Its protein is CASSKDRGRSETQYF.

V usage is TRBV5-8 and J usage is TRBJ2-7, with D possibly TRBD2 on 6 matching bases. The germline CDR1 and CDR2 sequences are SGHTS and YDEGEE. The CDR3 totals 14 residues. V lost 8 bases to trimming and J lost 4 bases, with 19 bases between them. The CDR3 spells CARGASSDIYEQYF. CDR3 bases: TGTGCCAGGGGTGCGTCTAGCGACATATACGAGCAGTACTTC.

This clone was seen a handful of times. The chain employs TRBV11-3 and TRBJ2-6, with 8 bases matching TRBD1. V lost 2 bases, J lost 0 bases, and 9 bases stayed unmatched. There are 19 residues in the CDR3. CDR1 and CDR2 (germline): SGHNT, YENEEA. The CDR3, as DNA: TGTGCCAGCAGCTTAATCGGACAGGGTTTCGACTCTGGGGCCAACGTCCTGACTTTC. Residues: CASSLIGQGFDSGANVLTF.

This clone was counted between two and nine times. This rearrangement joins TRBV18 to TRBJ2-1; maybe TRBD1 (6 bases). V gave up 0 bases and J gave up 8 bases, with 17 bases separating them. The CDR3 has 16 residues. Per germline, CDR1 KGHSH and CDR2 LQKENI. The CDR3 DNA is TGTGCCAGCTCACCACCGAGCCGGACAGTTTACGATGAGCAGTTCTTC. Residues: CASSPPSRTVYDEQFF.

The genes are TRBV7-9 and TRBJ1-2, with 12 bases lining up with TRBD1. Looked up from germline, CDR1 is SEHNR and CDR2 is FQNEAQ (reference sequence). The CDR3 is 16 residues long. Trimming removed 4 bases from V and 4 bases from J; junction bases left unmatched: 7. Here the CDR3 reads CASSWGQGALSYGYTF. In nucleotides, the CDR3 is TGTGCCAGCAGCTGGGGACAGGGGGCTTTAAGCTATGGCTACACCTTC.

This clone was seen once. The chain joins TRBV7-1 to TRBJ2-1, with D possibly TRBD2 on 5 matching bases. TRBV7-1 is classed as an ORF, of uncertain function. V lost 4 bases and J lost 0, with 13 bases in between. CDR3 size: 16 residues. CDR3 region: CASSLLGGSSYNEQFF. CDR3 in DNA: TGTGCCAGCAGCTTATTAGGTGGGAGCTCCTACAATGAGCAGTTCTTC.